The clone carrying this T cell receptor beta chain turned up a few times. The authors' processing: Estimation of nucleated cell counts relied on the amplification of reference gene primers. The protocol was immunoSEQ multiplex PCR, while the TCRdb copy is restricted to in-frame clones and leaves out a portion. V and J calls and clone size follow that table, whereas D and trimming were derived from the DNA. Among around 78,000 clones listed, more than 75% were seen once. The data were taken from a study of blood T cell repertoires in COVID-19. Turning to the study itself: Samples taken during acute and convalescent COVID-19 were collected in the United States, Italy and Spain. Nucleic acid was either cDNA or gDNA, and it came from T cells, B-cell-depleted T cells, or PBMCs.

V shed 0 bases and J shed 7 bases, with 13 bases lying between them. Germline loops: CDR1 LNHNV, CDR2 YYDKDF (reference sequence). The CDR3 contains 15 residues. Sequencing was carried out using peripheral blood. The rearrangement links TRBV15 to TRBJ1-5; D is uncertain. The receptor's source is a human donor in a cohort sampled during active COVID-19. The CDR3 nucleotides read TGTGCCACCAGCAGAGATCTCGGGGTCTCCCAGCCCCAGCATTTT. Its translation: CATSRDLGVSQPQHF.